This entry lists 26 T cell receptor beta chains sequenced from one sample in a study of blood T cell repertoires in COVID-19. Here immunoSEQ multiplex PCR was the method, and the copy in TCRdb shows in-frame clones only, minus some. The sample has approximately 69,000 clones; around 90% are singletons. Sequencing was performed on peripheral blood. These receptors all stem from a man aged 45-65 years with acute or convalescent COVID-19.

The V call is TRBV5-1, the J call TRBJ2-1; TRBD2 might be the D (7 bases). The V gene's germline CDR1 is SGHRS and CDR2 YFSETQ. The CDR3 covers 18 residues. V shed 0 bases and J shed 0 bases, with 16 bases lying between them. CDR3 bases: TGCGCCAGCAGCTTGGGGGCGGGGGCGGGCCCCTCCTACAATGAGCAGTTCTTC. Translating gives CASSLGAGAGPSYNEQFF.

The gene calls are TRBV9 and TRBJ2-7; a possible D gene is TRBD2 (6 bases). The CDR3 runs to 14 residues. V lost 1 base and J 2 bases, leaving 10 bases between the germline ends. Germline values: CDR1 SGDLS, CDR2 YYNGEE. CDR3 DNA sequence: TGTGCCAGCAGCGTATGGGACTCTACCTACGAGCAGTACTTC. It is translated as CASSVWDSTYEQYF. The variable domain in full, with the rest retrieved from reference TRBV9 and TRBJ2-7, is DSGVTQTPKHLITATGQRVTLRCSPRSGDLSVYWYQQSLDQGLQFLIQYYNGEERAKGNILERFSAQQFPDLHSELNLSSLELGDSALYFCASSVWDSTYEQYFGPGTRLTVT.

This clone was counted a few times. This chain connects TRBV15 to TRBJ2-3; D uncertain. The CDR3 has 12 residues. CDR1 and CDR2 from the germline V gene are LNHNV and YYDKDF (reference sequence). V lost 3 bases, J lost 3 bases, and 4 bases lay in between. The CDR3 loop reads CATSSLTDTQYF. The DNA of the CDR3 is TGTGCCACCAGCAGCTTAACAGATACGCAGTATTTT.

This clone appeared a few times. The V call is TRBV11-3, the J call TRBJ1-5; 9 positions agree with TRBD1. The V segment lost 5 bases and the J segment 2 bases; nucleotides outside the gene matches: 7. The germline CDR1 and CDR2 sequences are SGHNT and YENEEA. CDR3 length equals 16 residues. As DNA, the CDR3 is TGTGCCAGCAGCGCCCGACAGGGGGGGTGCAATCAGCCCCAGCATTTT. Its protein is CASSARQGGCNQPQHF.

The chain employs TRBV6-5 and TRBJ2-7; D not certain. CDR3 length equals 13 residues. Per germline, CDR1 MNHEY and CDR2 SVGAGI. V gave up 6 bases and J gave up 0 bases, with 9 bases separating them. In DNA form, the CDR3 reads TGTGCCAGCAGGGGCGCAAGCTCCTACGAGCAGTACTTC. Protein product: CASRGASSYEQYF.

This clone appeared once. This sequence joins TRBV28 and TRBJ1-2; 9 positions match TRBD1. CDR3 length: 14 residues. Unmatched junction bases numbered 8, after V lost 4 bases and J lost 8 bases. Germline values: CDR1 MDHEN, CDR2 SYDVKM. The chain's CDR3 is CASSSQGQGRGYTF. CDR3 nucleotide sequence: TGTGCCAGCAGTTCACAGGGACAGGGTCGGGGCTACACCTTC.

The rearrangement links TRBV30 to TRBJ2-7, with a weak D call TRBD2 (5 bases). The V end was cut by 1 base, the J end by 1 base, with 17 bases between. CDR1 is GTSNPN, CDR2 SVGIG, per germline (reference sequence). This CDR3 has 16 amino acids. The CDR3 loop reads CAWSEQPGSGSYEQYF. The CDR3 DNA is TGTGCCTGGAGTGAACAACCGGGGTCGGGGTCCTACGAGCAGTACTTC.

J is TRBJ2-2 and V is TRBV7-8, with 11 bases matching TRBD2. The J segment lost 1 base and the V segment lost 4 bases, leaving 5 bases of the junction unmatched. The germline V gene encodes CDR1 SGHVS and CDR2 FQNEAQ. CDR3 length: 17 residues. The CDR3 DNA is TGTGCCAGCAGCTCTCCGGGACTAGCGGTGAACACCGGGGAGCTGTTTTTT. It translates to CASSSPGLAVNTGELFF.

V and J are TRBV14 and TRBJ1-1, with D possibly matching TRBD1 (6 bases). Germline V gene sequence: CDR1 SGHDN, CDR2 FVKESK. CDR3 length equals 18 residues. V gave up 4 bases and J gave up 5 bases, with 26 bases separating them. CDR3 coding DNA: TGTGCCAGCAGCCCACGATTGAATCGGGGGGCGATATGGACTGAAGCTTTCTTT. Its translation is CASSPRLNRGAIWTEAFF.

CDR3 amino acids: CASSLDTANYGYTF. In nucleotides, the CDR3 is TGTGCCAGCAGTCTGGACACAGCTAACTATGGCTACACCTTC. J is TRBJ1-2 and V is TRBV25-1; tentatively, D is TRBD1 (5 bases). V lost 5 bases and J 0 bases, leaving 10 bases between the germline ends. This CDR3 spans 14 amino acids. Per the germline V gene, CDR1 is MGHDK and CDR2 is SYGVNS.

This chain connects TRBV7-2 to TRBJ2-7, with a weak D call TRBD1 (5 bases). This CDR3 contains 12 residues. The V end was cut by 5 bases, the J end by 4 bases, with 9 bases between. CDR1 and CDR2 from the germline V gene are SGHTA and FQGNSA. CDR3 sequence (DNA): TGTGCCAGCAGCGGGGCCACATACGAGCAGTACTTC. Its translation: CASSGATYEQYF.

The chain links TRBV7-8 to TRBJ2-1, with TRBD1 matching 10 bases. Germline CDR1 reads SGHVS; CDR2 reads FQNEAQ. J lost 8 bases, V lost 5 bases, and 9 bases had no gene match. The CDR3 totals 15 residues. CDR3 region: CASSLRDRGIDEQFF. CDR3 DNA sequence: TGTGCCAGCAGCCTAAGGGACAGGGGTATCGATGAGCAGTTCTTC.

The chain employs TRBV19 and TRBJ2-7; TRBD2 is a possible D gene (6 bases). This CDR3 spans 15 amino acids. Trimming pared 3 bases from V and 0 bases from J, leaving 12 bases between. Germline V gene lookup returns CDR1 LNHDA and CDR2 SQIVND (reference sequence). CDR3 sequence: CASSISGGSSYEQYF. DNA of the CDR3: TGTGCCAGTAGTATTTCCGGGGGAAGCTCCTACGAGCAGTACTTC.

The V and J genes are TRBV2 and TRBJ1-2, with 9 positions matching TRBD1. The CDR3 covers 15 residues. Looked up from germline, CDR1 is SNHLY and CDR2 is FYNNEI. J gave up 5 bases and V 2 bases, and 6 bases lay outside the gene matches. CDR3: CASSETGQGEYGYTF. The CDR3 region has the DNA TGTGCCAGCAGTGAAACGGGACAGGGCGAGTATGGCTACACCTTC.

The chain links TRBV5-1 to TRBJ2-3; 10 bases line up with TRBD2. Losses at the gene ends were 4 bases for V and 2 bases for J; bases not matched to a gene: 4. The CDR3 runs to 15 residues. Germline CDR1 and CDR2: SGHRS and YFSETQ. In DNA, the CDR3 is TGCGCCAGCAGCCCTGGGACTAGCGTCACAGATACGCAGTATTTT. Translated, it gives CASSPGTSVTDTQYF.

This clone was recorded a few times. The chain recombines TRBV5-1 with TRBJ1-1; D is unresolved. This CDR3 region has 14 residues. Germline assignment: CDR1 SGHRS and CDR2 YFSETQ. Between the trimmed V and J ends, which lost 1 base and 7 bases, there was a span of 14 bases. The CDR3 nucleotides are TGCGCCAGCAGCTTGCTCCAGGCAACCAATGAAGCTTTCTTT. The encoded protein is CASSLLQATNEAFF.

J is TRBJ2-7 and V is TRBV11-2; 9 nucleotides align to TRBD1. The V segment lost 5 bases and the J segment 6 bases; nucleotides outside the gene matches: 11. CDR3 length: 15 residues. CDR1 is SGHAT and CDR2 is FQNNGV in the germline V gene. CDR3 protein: CASSEIQGAGGEQYF. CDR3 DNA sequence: TGTGCCAGCAGCGAAATACAGGGGGCTGGAGGCGAGCAGTACTTC.

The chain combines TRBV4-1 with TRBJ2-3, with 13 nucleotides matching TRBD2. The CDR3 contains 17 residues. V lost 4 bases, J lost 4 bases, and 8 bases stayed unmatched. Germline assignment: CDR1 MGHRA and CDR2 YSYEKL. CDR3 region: CASSRGLAGVTSDTQYF. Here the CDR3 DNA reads TGCGCCAGCAGCCGCGGACTAGCGGGAGTTACCTCAGATACGCAGTATTTT.

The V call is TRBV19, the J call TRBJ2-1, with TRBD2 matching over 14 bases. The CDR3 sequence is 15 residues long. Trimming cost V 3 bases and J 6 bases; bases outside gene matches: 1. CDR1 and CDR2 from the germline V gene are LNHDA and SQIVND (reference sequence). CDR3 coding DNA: TGTGCCAGTAGTATCGGGACTAGCGGGAGCAATGAGCAGTTCTTC. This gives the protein CASSIGTSGSNEQFF.

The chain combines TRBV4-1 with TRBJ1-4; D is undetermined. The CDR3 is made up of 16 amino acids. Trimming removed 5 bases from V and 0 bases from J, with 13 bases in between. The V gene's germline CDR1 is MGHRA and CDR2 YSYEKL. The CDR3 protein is CASSRTELATNEKLFF. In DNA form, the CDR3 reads TGCGCCAGCAGCAGAACCGAGCTAGCAACTAATGAAAAACTGTTTTTT.

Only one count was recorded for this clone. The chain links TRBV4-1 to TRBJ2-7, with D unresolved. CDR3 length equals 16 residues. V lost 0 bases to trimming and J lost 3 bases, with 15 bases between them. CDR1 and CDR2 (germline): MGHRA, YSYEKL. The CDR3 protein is CASSQDLTRIGYEQYF. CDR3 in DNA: TGCGCCAGCAGCCAAGATCTGACTCGGATAGGCTACGAGCAGTACTTC.

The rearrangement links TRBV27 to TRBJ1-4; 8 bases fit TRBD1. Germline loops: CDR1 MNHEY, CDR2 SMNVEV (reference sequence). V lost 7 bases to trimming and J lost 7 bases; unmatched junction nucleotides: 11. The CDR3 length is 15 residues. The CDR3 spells CASNPSTGAAEKLFF. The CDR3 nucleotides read TGTGCCAGCAACCCGTCGACAGGGGCGGCTGAAAAACTGTTTTTT.

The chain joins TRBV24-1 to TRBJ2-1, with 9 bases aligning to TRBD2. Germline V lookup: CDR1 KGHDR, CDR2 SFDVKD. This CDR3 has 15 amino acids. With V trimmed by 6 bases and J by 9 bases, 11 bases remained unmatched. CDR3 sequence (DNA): TGTGCCACCAGTCTCACGGCGGGAGGGGGGGGTGAGCAGTTCTTC. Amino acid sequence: CATSLTAGGGGEQFF.

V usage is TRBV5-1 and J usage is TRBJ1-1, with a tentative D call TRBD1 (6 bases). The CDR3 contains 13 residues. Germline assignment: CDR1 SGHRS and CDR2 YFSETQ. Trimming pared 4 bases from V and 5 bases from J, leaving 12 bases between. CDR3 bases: TGCGCCAGCAGCCTGGAGGGGGGGACTGAAGCTTTCTTT. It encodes CASSLEGGTEAFF. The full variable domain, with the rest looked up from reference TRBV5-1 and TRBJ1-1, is KAGVTQTPRYLIKTRGQQVTLSCSPISGHRSVSWYQQTPGQGLQFLFEYFSETQRNKGNFPGRFSGRQFSNSRSEMNVSTLELGDSALYLCASSLEGGTEAFFGQGTRLTVV.

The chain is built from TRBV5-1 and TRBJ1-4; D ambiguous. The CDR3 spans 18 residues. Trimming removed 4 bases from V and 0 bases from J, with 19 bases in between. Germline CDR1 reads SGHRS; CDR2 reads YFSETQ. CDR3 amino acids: CASSPGRAGRSTNEKLFF. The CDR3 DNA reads TGCGCCAGCAGCCCCGGGAGGGCAGGCCGGTCAACTAATGAAAAACTGTTTTTT. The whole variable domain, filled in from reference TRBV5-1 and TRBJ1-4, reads KAGVTQTPRYLIKTRGQQVTLSCSPISGHRSVSWYQQTPGQGLQFLFEYFSETQRNKGNFPGRFSGRQFSNSRSEMNVSTLELGDSALYLCASSPGRAGRSTNEKLFFGSGTQLSVL.

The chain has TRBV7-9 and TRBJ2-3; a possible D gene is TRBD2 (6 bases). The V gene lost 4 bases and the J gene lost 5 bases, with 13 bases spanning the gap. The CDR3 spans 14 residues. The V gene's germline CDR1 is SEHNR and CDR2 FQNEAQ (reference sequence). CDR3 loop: CASSSRERVDTQYF. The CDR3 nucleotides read TGTGCCAGCAGCTCGCGGGAAAGGGTAGATACGCAGTATTTT.